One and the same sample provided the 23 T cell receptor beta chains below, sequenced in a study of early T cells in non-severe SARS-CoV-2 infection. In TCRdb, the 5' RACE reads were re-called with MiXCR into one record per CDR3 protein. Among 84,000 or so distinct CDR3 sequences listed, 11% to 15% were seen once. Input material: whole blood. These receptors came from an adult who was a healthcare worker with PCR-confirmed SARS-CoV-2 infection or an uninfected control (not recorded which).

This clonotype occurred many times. The CDR3 region has the DNA TGTGCCAGCAGCTCCCGGGGGCAGATCAATTCACCCCTCCACTTT. Encoded protein: CASSSRGQINSPLHF. This chain links TRBV5-4 with TRBJ1-6; possibly TRBD1 for D (6 bases). The CDR3 runs 15 residues. V lost 3 bases to trimming and J lost 7 bases, with 14 bases between them. Germline V gene sequence: CDR1 SGHNT, CDR2 YYREEE (reference sequence).

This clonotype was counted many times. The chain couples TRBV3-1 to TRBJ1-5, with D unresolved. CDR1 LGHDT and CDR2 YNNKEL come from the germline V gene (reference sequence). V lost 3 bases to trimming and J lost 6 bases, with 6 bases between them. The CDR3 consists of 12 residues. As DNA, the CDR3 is TGTGCCAGCAGCCAGAGAGGTCAGCCCCAGCATTTT. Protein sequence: CASSQRGQPQHF.

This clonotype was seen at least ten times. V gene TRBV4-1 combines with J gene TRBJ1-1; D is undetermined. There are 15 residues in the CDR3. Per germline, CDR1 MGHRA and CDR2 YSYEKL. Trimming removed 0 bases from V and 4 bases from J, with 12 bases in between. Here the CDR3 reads CASSQELDLGTEAFF. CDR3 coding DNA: TGCGCCAGCAGCCAAGAGTTGGATTTGGGCACTGAAGCTTTCTTT.

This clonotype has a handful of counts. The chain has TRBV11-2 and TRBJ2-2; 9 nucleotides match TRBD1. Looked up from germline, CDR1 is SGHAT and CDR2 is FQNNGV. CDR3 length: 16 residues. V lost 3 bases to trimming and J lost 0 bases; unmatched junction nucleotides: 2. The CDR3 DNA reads TGTGCCAGCAGCTTCACAGGGGGCGCGAACACCGGGGAGCTGTTTTTT. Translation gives CASSFTGGANTGELFF.

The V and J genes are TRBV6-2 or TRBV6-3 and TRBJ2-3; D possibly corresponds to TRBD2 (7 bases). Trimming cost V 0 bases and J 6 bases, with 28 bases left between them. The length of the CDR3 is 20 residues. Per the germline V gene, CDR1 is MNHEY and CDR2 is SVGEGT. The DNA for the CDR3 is TGTGCCAGCAGTTACTCGAAGATCCGGGGGGCCACTTCCCCACCGGATACGCAGTATTTT. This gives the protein CASSYSKIRGATSPPDTQYF.

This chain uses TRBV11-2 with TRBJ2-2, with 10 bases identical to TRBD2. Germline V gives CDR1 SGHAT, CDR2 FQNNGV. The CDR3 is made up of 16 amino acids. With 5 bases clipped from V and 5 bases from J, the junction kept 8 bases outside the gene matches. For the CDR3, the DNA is TGTGCCAGCAGCGCTCTAGCGGGGGCCCCAACCGGGGAGCTGTTTTTT. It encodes CASSALAGAPTGELFF.

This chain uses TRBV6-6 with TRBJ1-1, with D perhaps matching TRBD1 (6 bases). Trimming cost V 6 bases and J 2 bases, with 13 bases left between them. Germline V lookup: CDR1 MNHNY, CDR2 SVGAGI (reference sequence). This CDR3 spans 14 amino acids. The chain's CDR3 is CASSGRQDNTEAFF. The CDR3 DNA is TGTGCCAGCAGCGGAAGACAGGACAACACTGAAGCTTTCTTT.

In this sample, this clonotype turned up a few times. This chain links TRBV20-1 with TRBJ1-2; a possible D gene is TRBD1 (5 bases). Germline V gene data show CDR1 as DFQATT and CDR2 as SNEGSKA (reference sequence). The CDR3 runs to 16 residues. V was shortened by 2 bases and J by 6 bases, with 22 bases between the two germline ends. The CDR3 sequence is CSARSFWGNPQNGYTF. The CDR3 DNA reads TGCAGTGCTAGAAGCTTTTGGGGGAACCCGCAAAATGGCTACACCTTC.

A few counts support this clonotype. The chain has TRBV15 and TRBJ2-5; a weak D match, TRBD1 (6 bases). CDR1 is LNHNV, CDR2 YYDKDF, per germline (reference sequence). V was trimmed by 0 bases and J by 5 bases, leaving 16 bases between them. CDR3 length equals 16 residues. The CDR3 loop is CATSRDRIRDTETQYF. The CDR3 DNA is TGTGCCACCAGCAGAGATCGTATAAGGGACACCGAGACCCAGTACTTC.

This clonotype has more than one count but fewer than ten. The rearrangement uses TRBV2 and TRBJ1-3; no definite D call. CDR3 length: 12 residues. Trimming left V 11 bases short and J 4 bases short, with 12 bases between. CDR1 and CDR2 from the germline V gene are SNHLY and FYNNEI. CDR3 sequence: CAGQDPGNTIYF. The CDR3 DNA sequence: TGTGCCGGCCAAGACCCCGGAAACACCATATATTTT.

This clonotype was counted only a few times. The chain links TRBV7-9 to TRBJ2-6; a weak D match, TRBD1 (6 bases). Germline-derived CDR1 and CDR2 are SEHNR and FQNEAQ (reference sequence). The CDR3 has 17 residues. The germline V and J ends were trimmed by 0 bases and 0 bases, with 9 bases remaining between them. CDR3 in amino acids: CASSLAEGGSGANVLTF. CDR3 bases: TGTGCCAGCAGCTTAGCAGAAGGGGGCTCTGGGGCCAACGTCCTGACTTTC.

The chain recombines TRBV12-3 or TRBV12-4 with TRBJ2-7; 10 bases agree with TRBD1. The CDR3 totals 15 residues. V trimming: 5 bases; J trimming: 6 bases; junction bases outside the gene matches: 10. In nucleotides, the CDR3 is TGTGCCAGCAGTCCCGGGACAGGGGCCAGGGGCGAGCAGTACTTC. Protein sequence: CASSPGTGARGEQYF.

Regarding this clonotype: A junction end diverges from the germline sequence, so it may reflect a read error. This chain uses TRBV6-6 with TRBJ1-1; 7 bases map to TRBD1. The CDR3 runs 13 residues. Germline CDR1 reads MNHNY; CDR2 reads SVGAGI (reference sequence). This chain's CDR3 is CASSLPTGAEAGF. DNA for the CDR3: TGTGCCAGCAGCCTTCCAACAGGGGCTGAAGCGGGATTT.

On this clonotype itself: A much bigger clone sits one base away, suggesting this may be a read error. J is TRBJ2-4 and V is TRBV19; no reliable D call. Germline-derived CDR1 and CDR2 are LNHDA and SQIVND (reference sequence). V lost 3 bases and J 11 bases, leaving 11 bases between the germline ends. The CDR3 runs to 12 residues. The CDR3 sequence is CASSMSLGVQYF. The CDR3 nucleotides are TGTGCCAGTAGTATGAGCTTGGGCGTTCAGTACTTC.

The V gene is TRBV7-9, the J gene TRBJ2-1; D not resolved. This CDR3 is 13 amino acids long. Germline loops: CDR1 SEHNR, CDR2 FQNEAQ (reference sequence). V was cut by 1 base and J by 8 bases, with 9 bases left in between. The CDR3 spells CASSLGVGDEQFF. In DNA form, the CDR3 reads TGTGCCAGCAGCTTAGGTGTCGGTGATGAGCAGTTCTTC.

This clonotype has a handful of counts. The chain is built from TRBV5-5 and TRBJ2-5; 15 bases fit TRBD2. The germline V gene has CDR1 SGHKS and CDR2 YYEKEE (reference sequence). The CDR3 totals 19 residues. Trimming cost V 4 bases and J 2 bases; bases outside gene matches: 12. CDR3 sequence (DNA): TGTGCCAGCAGCACCGGACTAGCGGGGGGGCCTATCCCACAAGAGACCCAGTACTTC. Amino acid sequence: CASSTGLAGGPIPQETQYF.

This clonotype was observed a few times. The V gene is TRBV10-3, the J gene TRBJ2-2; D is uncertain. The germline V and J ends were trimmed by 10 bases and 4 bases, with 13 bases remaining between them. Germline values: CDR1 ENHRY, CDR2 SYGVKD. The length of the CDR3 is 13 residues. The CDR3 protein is CATGVPGTGELFF. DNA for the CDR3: TGTGCCACAGGCGTCCCGGGCACCGGGGAGCTGTTTTTT.

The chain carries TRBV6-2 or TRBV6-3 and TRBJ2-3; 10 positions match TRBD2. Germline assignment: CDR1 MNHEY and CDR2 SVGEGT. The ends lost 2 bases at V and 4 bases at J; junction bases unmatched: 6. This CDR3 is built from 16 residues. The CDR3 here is CASSYERGGVADTQYF. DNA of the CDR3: TGTGCCAGCAGTTACGAGCGGGGGGGCGTCGCAGATACGCAGTATTTT.

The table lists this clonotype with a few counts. CDR3 DNA sequence: TGTGCCATCAGTGAGGGACAGGATTACACTGAAGCTTTCTTT. This gives the protein CAISEGQDYTEAFF. This chain connects TRBV10-3 to TRBJ1-1; 7 bases are shared with TRBD1. There are 14 residues in the CDR3. The germline V gene encodes CDR1 ENHRY and CDR2 SYGVKD. Trimming cost V 2 bases and J 3 bases; bases outside gene matches: 3.

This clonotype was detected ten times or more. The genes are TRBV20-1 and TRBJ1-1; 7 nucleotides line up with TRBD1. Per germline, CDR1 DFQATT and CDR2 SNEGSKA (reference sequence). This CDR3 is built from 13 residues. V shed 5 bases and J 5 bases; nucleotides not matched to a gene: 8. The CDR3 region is CSAARQGATEAFF. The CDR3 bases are TGCAGTGCTGCACGACAGGGAGCAACTGAAGCTTTCTTT.

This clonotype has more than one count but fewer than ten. The CDR3 nucleotides read TGTGCCAGCAGCCTCACGCGGGATGAGCAGTTCTTC. This sequence encodes CASSLTRDEQFF. This sequence joins TRBV28 and TRBJ2-1, with TRBD2 as a possible D gene (5 bases). This CDR3 is 12 amino acids long. V lost 6 bases and J 8 bases, leaving 11 bases between the germline ends. Germline CDR1 and CDR2: MDHEN and SYDVKM.

This CDR3 reads CASSSGTGIAYGYTF. CDR3 DNA sequence: TGTGCCAGCAGTTCAGGGACAGGGATCGCCTATGGCTACACCTTC. The rearrangement uses TRBV12-3 or TRBV12-4 and TRBJ1-2; TRBD1 matches 9 bases. V shed 4 bases and J 4 bases; nucleotides not matched to a gene: 7. The CDR3 sequence is 15 residues long.

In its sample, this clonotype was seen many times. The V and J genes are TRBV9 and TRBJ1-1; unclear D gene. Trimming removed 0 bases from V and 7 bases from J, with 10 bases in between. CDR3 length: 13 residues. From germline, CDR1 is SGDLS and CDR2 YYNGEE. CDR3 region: CASSVEDRGEAFF. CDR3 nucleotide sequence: TGTGCCAGCAGCGTAGAGGACCGTGGTGAAGCTTTCTTT.